The subject of this entry is one TCR beta chain. Some clones are missing from TCRdb's copy, which holds only in-frame ones; the method was immunoSEQ multiplex PCR. This table has tens of thousands of clones, roughly 90% appearing once. This CDR3 region has 14 residues. The germline V gene has CDR1 MNHEY and CDR2 SVGAGI. The J segment lost 7 bases and the V segment lost 2 bases, leaving 3 bases of the junction unmatched. The data were taken from a study of OX40 agonist ivuxolimab in advanced cancers. This chain links TRBV6-5 with TRBJ2-2, with TRBD1 matching over 8 bases. This clonotype was obtained from an adult with an advanced solid tumor such as melanoma, head and neck, liver or kidney cancer. The sample was CD4+ or CD8+ T cells sorted from blood, taken in a trial of the OX40 agonist ivuxolimab. The CDR3 protein is CASSYGQGYGELFF. DNA for the CDR3: TGTGCCAGCAGTTACGGACAGGGATACGGGGAGCTGTTTTTT.